The 21 T cell receptor beta chains given below trace back to one sample, sequenced in a study of T cell clonality in common variable immunodeficiency. Profiled with immunoSEQ multiplex PCR; TCRdb holds only in-frame clones, not every one. The sample contains more than 35,000 clones, none of them singletons. Sequenced input: peripheral blood mononuclear cells. The receptors were sampled from a person aged 18 to 69 in good health.

This clone was picked up many times. The read terminates 3 residues ahead of where the CDR3 ends, so the germline J gene completes it. The chain links TRBV5-4 to TRBJ1-3; D uncertain. Trimming pared 0 bases from V and 3 bases from J, leaving 7 bases between. Germline CDR1 SGHNT, CDR2 YYREEE (reference sequence). The CDR3 spans 14 residues. The CDR3 DNA, read in part, is TGTGCCAGCAGCTTGGACGGGTTTGGAAACACC. This translates into CASSLDGFGNT. The whole CDR3 reads CASSLDGFGNTIYF.

In this sample, this clone turned up many times. Read data end 3 residues before the CDR3 end; the end is taken from the germline J gene. The chain links TRBV5-1 to TRBJ2-3, with TRBD2 matching over 7 bases. Per germline, CDR1 SGHRS and CDR2 YFSETQ. The CDR3 extends over 16 amino acids. Germline trimming cut 4 bases from V and 0 bases from J; bases unmatched to any gene: 8. CDR3 DNA (partial): TGCGCCAGCAGCCTTTTGGATAGCGGGAGCACAGATACG. Translation gives CASSLLDSGSTDT. The whole CDR3 is CASSLLDSGSTDTQYF.

About this clone itself: The CDR3 end is not reached by the read, which stops 3 residues before it; the germline J gene fills it in. The chain couples TRBV2 to TRBJ1-6; possibly TRBD1 for D (6 bases). The germline V gene has CDR1 SNHLY and CDR2 FYNNEI. The CDR3 totals 13 residues. CDR3: CATRGGFNSPLHF. The CDR3 bases that were read are TGTGCAACAAGAGGGGGTTTTAATTCACCC.

This clone came up many times. The CDR3 extends 3 residues past the end of the read, so its final part is completed from the germline J gene. The chain combines TRBV20-1 with TRBJ1-2; 9 positions match TRBD1. This CDR3 contains 15 residues. Trimming took 3 bases from V and 4 from J; bases not matched to a gene: 9. The germline CDR1 and CDR2 sequences are DFQATT and SNEGSKA (reference sequence). The sequenced CDR3 bases are TGCAGTGCTAGGGGTACCGGGACAGGGCCCTATGGC. This sequence encodes CSARGTGTGPYG. The full CDR3 protein reads CSARGTGTGPYGYTF.

This clone was seen at least ten times. The read gets to within 3 residues of the CDR3 end, and the germline J gene fills in the rest. This rearrangement joins TRBV7-2 to TRBJ2-7, with D possibly called TRBD1 or TRBD2 (6 bases each). The CDR3 is 14 amino acids. V lost 5 bases, J lost 2 bases, and 13 bases lay in between. Germline V lookup: CDR1 SGHTA, CDR2 FQGNSA. CDR3 bases read: TGTGCCAGCAGCCTAAGGGGGAGGACCTACGAG. Its translation is CASSLRGRTYE. The whole CDR3 sequence is CASSLRGRTYEQYF. The variable domain in full, with the rest retrieved from reference TRBV7-2 and TRBJ2-7, is GAGVSQSPSNKVTEKGKDVELRCDPISGHTALYWYRQSLGQGLEFLIYFQGNSAPDKSGLPSDRFSAERTGGSVSTLTIQRTQQEDSAVYLCASSLRGRTYEQYFGPGTRLTVT.

The table lists this clone with many counts. The read ends 3 residues shy of where the CDR3 ends; the end is completed using the germline J gene. The chain employs TRBV7-9 and TRBJ2-7; D possibly corresponds to TRBD2 (5 bases). Trimming cost V 5 bases and J 0 bases, with 14 bases left between them. From germline, CDR1 is SEHNR and CDR2 FQNEAQ (reference sequence). This CDR3 has 15 amino acids. The CDR3 DNA, read in part, is TGTGCCAGCAGCCAGATAACTAGGTTCTCCTACGAG. Translating gives CASSQITRFSYE. The CDR3 reads in full as CASSQITRFSYEQYF.

This clone was seen at least ten times. With the read ending 3 residues before the CDR3 end, the germline J gene is used to fill in that end. This rearrangement joins TRBV5-6 to TRBJ1-3; the D is unclear. Germline loops: CDR1 SGHDT, CDR2 YYEEEE. V was trimmed by 4 bases and J by 0 bases, leaving 11 bases between them. CDR3 length equals 15 residues. CDR3 protein: CASSRGLSSGNTIYF. The CDR3 DNA, read in part, is TGTGCCAGCAGCCGCGGACTGAGCTCTGGAAACACC.

This clone was detected ten times or more. The read terminates 3 residues before the CDR3 end, so the remaining end is supplied by the germline J gene. The chain uses TRBV5-1 and TRBJ1-1, with D unresolved. In germline, CDR1 is SGHRS, CDR2 YFSETQ. CDR3 size: 14 residues. Trimming pared 4 bases from V and 0 bases from J, leaving 10 bases between. The CDR3 loop reads CASSPRTVNTEAFF. The DNA read from the CDR3 is TGCGCCAGCAGCCCAAGGACTGTGAACACTGAA.

This clone was seen many times. The CDR3 extends 3 residues past the end of the read, so its final part is completed from the germline J gene. This chain links TRBV7-3 with TRBJ2-7; TRBD1 matches at 7 bases. Germline CDR1 reads SGHTA; CDR2 reads FQGTGA. V lost 1 base, J lost 6 bases, and 12 bases stayed unmatched. The CDR3 length is 16 residues. The CDR3 region is CASSLINRRYRGEQYF. Partial CDR3 DNA: TGTGCCAGCAGCTTAATAAATCGGAGGTACAGGGGCGAG.

This clone was seen ten or more times. At one boundary the junction diverges from the germline segment, which might be a read error. The read comes to an end 3 residues before the CDR3 does, leaving the germline J gene to fill in the end. The chain couples TRBV4-2 to TRBJ1-2; 11 bases fit TRBD1. This CDR3 comprises 15 residues. Germline assignment: CDR1 LGHNA and CDR2 YNFKEQ. The CDR3 region is CASSQGTGGNYGYTF. Partial CDR3 DNA: TGCGCCAGCAGCCAAGGGACAGGGGGGAACTATGGC.

This clone is classed as medium-sized. From the germline J gene comes the end of the CDR3, since the read stops 3 residues before it. The V and J genes are TRBV12-3 or TRBV12-4 and TRBJ1-1, with D maybe TRBD1 (5 bases). V gave up 3 bases and J gave up 0 bases, with 11 bases separating them. The CDR3 extends over 15 amino acids. CDR3 sequence: CASSLMDILNTEAFF. The CDR3 bases that were read are TGTGCCAGCAGTTTGATGGACATTTTGAACACTGAA.

This clone was counted ten times or more. With the read ending 3 residues before the CDR3 end, the germline J gene is used to fill in that end. The J gene is TRBJ1-1, the V gene TRBV30; TRBD1 agrees at 9 bases. CDR1 GTSNPN and CDR2 SVGIG come from the germline V gene (reference sequence). This CDR3 has 14 amino acids. V lost 2 bases and J lost 4; bases outside the gene matches: 5. The covered CDR3 bases are TGTGCCTGGAGTTCCTCGACAGGGGGCACTGAA. It specifies CAWSSSTGGTE. From start to end, the CDR3 is CAWSSSTGGTEAFF.

This clone was detected ten times or more. The sequence runs out 3 residues before the end of the CDR3; the remainder is reconstructed from the germline J gene. The chain couples TRBV7-3 to TRBJ2-5; the match to TRBD2 covers 12 bases. Germline values: CDR1 SGHTA, CDR2 FQGTGA. V lost 0 bases to trimming and J lost 4 bases; unmatched junction nucleotides: 0. The CDR3 loop spans 15 amino acids. CDR3: CASSLTGLAGETQYF. The sequenced CDR3 bases are TGTGCCAGCAGCTTAACGGGACTAGCGGGAGAGACC.

This clone was counted many times. From the germline J gene comes the end of the CDR3, since the read stops 3 residues before it. The chain uses TRBV7-2 and TRBJ2-5; D possibly corresponds to TRBD1 (5 bases). Germline CDR1 reads SGHTA; CDR2 reads FQGNSA. There are 14 residues in the CDR3. V dropped 1 base and J dropped 5 bases, with 11 bases sitting between them. CDR3 region: CASSLGAGLETQYF. CDR3 DNA (partial): TGTGCCAGCAGCTTAGGTGCAGGGTTGGAGACC.

This clone was recorded many times. The read finishes 3 residues shy of the CDR3 end, and the germline J gene is used to complete it. This chain joins TRBV7-3 and TRBJ2-1; 11 bases fit TRBD2. Germline assignment: CDR1 SGHTA and CDR2 FQGTGA. With V trimmed by 1 base and J by 1 base, 18 bases remained unmatched. There are 22 residues in the CDR3. Incomplete CDR3 DNA: TGTGCCAGCAGCTTAATGGGTCTAGCGGGAGGCACCGGACGACCTTCCTACAATGAG. This codes for CASSLMGLAGGTGRPSYNE. The CDR3 in its entirety is CASSLMGLAGGTGRPSYNEQFF.

There are many counts of this clone. The read halts 3 residues ahead of the CDR3 end, with the missing end drawn from the germline J gene. The genes are TRBV7-3 and TRBJ2-3, with 12 bases fitting TRBD1. The V and J ends lost 7 bases and 3 bases, in that order; junction bases with no gene match: 11. In germline, CDR1 is SGHTA, CDR2 FQGTGA. This CDR3 spans 17 amino acids. The sequenced CDR3 bases are TGTGCCAGCACCAATCCGGGACAGGGGGCGGTGACAGATACG. This sequence encodes CASTNPGQGAVTDT. The entire CDR3 reads CASTNPGQGAVTDTQYF.

This clone was counted ten times or more. The observed sequence ends 3 residues before the CDR3 terminus, with the missing tail filled in from the germline J gene. This chain connects TRBV30 to TRBJ1-2, with D maybe TRBD1 (6 bases). The length of the CDR3 is 13 residues. V dropped 2 bases and J dropped 1 base, with 8 bases sitting between them. CDR1 and CDR2 from the germline V gene are GTSNPN and SVGIG (reference sequence). CDR3 DNA, as far as it was read: TGTGCCTGGAGTCCACAGGGTAACTATGGC. Translating it yields CAWSPQGNYG. The whole CDR3 sequence is CAWSPQGNYGYTF.

This clone was found many times. The read terminates 3 residues before the CDR3 end, so the remaining end is supplied by the germline J gene. V and J are TRBV11-2 and TRBJ2-7; 11 bases align to TRBD1. Trimming cost V 6 bases and J 3 bases; bases outside gene matches: 7. Germline CDR1 and CDR2: SGHAT and FQNNGV. The CDR3 contains 15 residues. CDR3 loop: CASRPSGTGGYEQYF. The CDR3 DNA, read in part, is TGTGCCAGCAGACCTTCCGGGACAGGGGGCTACGAG.

The sample holds many counts of this clone. Coverage ceases 3 residues before the CDR3 finishes, and the germline J gene fills in the end. The V and J genes are TRBV19 and TRBJ1-1; no firm D call. CDR3 length equals 15 residues. Germline lookup yields CDR1 LNHDA and CDR2 SQIVND (reference sequence). Trimming removed 5 bases at V and 1 base at J, with 14 bases between. The CDR3 bases that were read are TGTGCCAGTAGTGAATTCTCCGAGGGGAACACTGAA. It translates to CASSEFSEGNTE. The whole CDR3 region reads CASSEFSEGNTEAFF.

This clone was recorded many times. Read coverage stops 3 residues before the CDR3 terminus; the germline J gene supplies the remainder. The chain links TRBV7-2 to TRBJ1-4, with D maybe TRBD1 (6 bases). Germline CDR1 SGHTA, CDR2 FQGNSA. The CDR3 runs to 13 residues. Trimming took 1 base from V and 8 from J, leaving 8 bases between them. The CDR3 loop is CASSLVTGEKLFF. The covered CDR3 bases are TGTGCCAGCAGCTTAGTCACAGGGGAAAAA.

This clone has ten or more counts. The read terminates 3 residues ahead of where the CDR3 ends, so the germline J gene completes it. This chain links TRBV30 with TRBJ2-6; D gene unclear. Trimming stripped 2 bases from V and 3 bases from J, with 5 bases between. The CDR3 runs 13 residues. From germline, CDR1 is GTSNPN and CDR2 SVGIG (reference sequence). The covered CDR3 bases are TGTGCCTGGAGTTTCTATGGGGCCAACGTC. Translating gives CAWSFYGANV. The entire CDR3 is CAWSFYGANVLTF.